This is a list of T cell receptor beta chains from one sample in a study of blood T cell repertoires in COVID-19. The data were produced by immunoSEQ multiplex PCR, yet TCRdb's version contains in-frame clones alone and is incomplete. The repertoire holds a few hundred thousand clones, with more than 75% as singletons. What was sequenced was PBMCs or T cells enriched from blood (not recorded which). These receptor sequences come from a woman aged 30 to 39 who had recovered from COVID-19. The CDR3 runs from the conserved cysteine through the conserved F or W. D genes are given only for firm matches. Size is omitted from some rows. Given values are once, few, many or a class for expanded clones.

length: 13; V: TRBV9; size: -; D: -; J: TRBJ2-1; DNA: TGTGCCAGCAGCGCCCGCGGCTACAATGAGCAGTTCTTC; CDR3: CASSARGYNEQFF
length: 12; V: TRBV3-1/TRBV3-2; size: few; D: -; J: TRBJ2-7; DNA: TGTGCCAGCAGCCAAGATTATTTCGAGCAGTACTTC; CDR3: CASSQDYFEQYF
length: 16; V: TRBV28; size: -; D: TRBD1; J: TRBJ1-1; DNA: TGTGCCAGCAGTTTTGGGACAGGTACCATGAACACTGAAGCTTTCTTT; CDR3: CASSFGTGTMNTEAFF
length: 13; V: TRBV10-1; size: -; D: -; J: TRBJ2-2; DNA: TGCGCCAGCAGAAGACAGAACACCGGGGAGCTGTTTTTT; CDR3: CASRRQNTGELFF
length: 16; V: TRBV7-2; size: once; D: TRBD2; J: TRBJ2-5; DNA: TGTGCCAGCAGCCCTACCAGAGCGGGAGTCAGAGAGACCCAGTACTTC; CDR3: CASSPTRAGVRETQYF
length: 13; V: TRBV10-3; size: -; D: TRBD1; J: TRBJ1-2; DNA: TGTGCCATCAGTGAAAACAGGGGGTATGGCTACACCTTC; CDR3: CAISENRGYGYTF
length: 15; V: TRBV13; size: -; D: TRBD1; J: TRBJ1-1; DNA: TGTGCCAGCAGCTCCTTAGACAGGGTAGAGACTGAAGCTTTCTTT; CDR3: CASSSLDRVETEAFF
length: 14; V: TRBV2; size: -; D: -; J: TRBJ2-2; DNA: TGTGCCAGCAGTACCCAGGGGAACACCGGGGAGCTGTTTTTT; CDR3: CASSTQGNTGELFF
length: 16; V: TRBV28; size: -; D: -; J: TRBJ1-4; DNA: TGTGCCAGCAGTTCTTGGGGCACGCCGGGGGGGGAAAAACTGTTTTTT; CDR3: CASSSWGTPGGEKLFF
length: 14; V: TRBV6-1; size: -; D: -; J: TRBJ1-2; DNA: TGTGCCAGCAGTGAAGGCGGGGGAACCCATGGCTACACCTTC; CDR3: CASSEGGGTHGYTF
length: 14; V: TRBV7-9; size: -; D: -; J: TRBJ1-5; DNA: TGTGCCAGTACCATAGCGGGGGCCAATCAGCCCCAGCATTTT; CDR3: CASTIAGANQPQHF
length: 15; V: TRBV11-2; size: -; D: TRBD1; J: TRBJ1-1; DNA: TGTGCCAGCAGCACCCCACAGGGGATGGACACTGAAGCTTTCTTT; CDR3: CASSTPQGMDTEAFF
length: 17; V: TRBV4-1; size: -; D: TRBD2; J: TRBJ2-2; DNA: TGCGCCAGCAGCCTTCCTCGCGGGGGTATGAACACCGGGGAGCTGTTTTTT; CDR3: CASSLPRGGMNTGELFF
length: 15; V: TRBV2; size: -; D: -; J: TRBJ1-1; DNA: TGTGCCAGCAGTGAAGAGGGGGGGGTGAACACTGAAGCTTTCTTT; CDR3: CASSEEGGVNTEAFF
length: 18; V: TRBV5-5; size: -; D: TRBD2; J: TRBJ2-1; DNA: TGTGCCAGCAGCTTGGTCCCAAATGTGGCGGGAGTCGGCAATGAGCAGTTCTTC; CDR3: CASSLVPNVAGVGNEQFF
length: 14; V: TRBV9; size: -; D: -; J: TRBJ2-7; DNA: TGTGCCAGCAGCGGGAGGGCCGACTGGGCCGAGCAGTACTTC; CDR3: CASSGRADWAEQYF
length: 13; V: TRBV7-9; size: few; D: TRBD1; J: TRBJ1-2; DNA: TGTGCCAGCAGCCTGGACAGGGTGAATGGCTACACCTTC; CDR3: CASSLDRVNGYTF
length: 16; V: TRBV5-1; size: -; D: -; J: TRBJ1-1; DNA: TGCGCCAGCAGCTTGACTAGACGGGCGGTAAACACTGAAGCTTTCTTT; CDR3: CASSLTRRAVNTEAFF
length: 14; V: TRBV28; size: -; D: TRBD2; J: TRBJ2-3; DNA: TGTGCCAGTGGAGCGGGAGAGCGCCGTTATACGCAGTATTTT; CDR3: CASGAGERRYTQYF
length: 15; V: TRBV28; size: -; D: -; J: TRBJ1-4; DNA: TGTGCCAGCAGTTTACGCCCGGGTACGGAGGAAAAACTGTTTTTT; CDR3: CASSLRPGTEEKLFF